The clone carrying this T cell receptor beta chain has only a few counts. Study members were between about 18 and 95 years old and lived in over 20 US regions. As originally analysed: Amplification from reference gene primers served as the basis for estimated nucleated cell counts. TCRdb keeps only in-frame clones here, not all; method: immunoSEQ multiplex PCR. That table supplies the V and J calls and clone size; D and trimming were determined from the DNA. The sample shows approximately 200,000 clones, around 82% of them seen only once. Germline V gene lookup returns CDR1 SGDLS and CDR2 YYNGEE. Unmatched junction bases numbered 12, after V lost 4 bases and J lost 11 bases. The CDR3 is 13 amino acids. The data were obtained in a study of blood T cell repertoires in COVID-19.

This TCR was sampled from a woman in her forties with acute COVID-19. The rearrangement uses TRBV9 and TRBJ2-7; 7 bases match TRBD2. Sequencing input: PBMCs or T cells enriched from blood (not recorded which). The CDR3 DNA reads TGTGCCAGCAGCCAGCATGAAGGGGAGGGGAAGTACTTC. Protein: CASSQHEGEGKYF.